The 9 T cell receptor beta chains presented below share a single source sample, sequenced in a study of T cell changes during pregnancy in multiple sclerosis. Assay used: immunoSEQ multiplex PCR; TCRdb lists only in-frame clones, some missing. The repertoire holds under 70,000 clones, with around 92% as singletons. Sequences were derived from peripheral blood, sampled in the third trimester of pregnancy. These receptors came from a female donor in good health, enrolled as a control in a pregnancy study.

The rearrangement links TRBV11-2 to TRBJ2-7, with 9 bases aligning to TRBD1. The germline gives CDR1 SGHAT, CDR2 FQNNGV. The ends lost 4 bases at V and 2 bases at J; junction bases unmatched: 6. This CDR3 spans 15 amino acids. CDR3 protein: CASSSRDREPYEQYF. Here the CDR3 DNA reads TGTGCCAGCAGCTCAAGGGACAGGGAGCCCTACGAGCAGTACTTC.

This chain uses TRBV7-9 with TRBJ2-3; 9 positions agree with TRBD2. CDR3 length: 16 amino acids. The V segment lost 2 bases and the J segment 4 bases; nucleotides outside the gene matches: 7. CDR1 is SEHNR and CDR2 is FQNEAQ in the germline V gene (reference sequence). The CDR3 here is CASSLYPSGDADTQYF. CDR3 bases: TGTGCCAGCAGCTTATATCCTAGCGGGGACGCAGATACGCAGTATTTT.

J is TRBJ1-1 and V is TRBV29-1; 7 bases are a match to TRBD1. Germline CDR1 is SQVTM and CDR2 is ANQGSEA. This CDR3 has 13 amino acids. The J segment lost 4 bases and the V segment lost 7 bases, leaving 9 bases of the junction unmatched. The CDR3 reads CSGQRQGGTEAFF. CDR3 coding DNA: TGCAGCGGGCAAAGACAGGGAGGCACTGAAGCTTTCTTT.

This chain connects TRBV5-5 to TRBJ2-2; 7 bases align to TRBD2. This CDR3 comprises 16 residues. Germline loops: CDR1 SGHKS, CDR2 YYEKEE (reference sequence). Trimming removed 3 bases from V and 7 bases from J; junction bases left unmatched: 12. The CDR3 bases are TGTGCCAGCAGCTCATCCCAGCATCTAGCGGTCGGGGAGCTGTTTTTT. Protein product: CASSSSQHLAVGELFF.

The chain combines TRBV27 with TRBJ1-1, with a possible D match to TRBD1 (5 bases). Trimming removed 4 bases from V and 0 bases from J, with 9 bases in between. Germline CDR1 reads MNHEY; CDR2 reads SMNVEV (reference sequence). CDR3 length: 14 residues. In DNA form, the CDR3 reads TGTGCCAGCAGTTACGGGGGGATGAACACTGAAGCTTTCTTT. Amino acids: CASSYGGMNTEAFF.

The V gene is TRBV9, the J gene TRBJ2-1, with 9 bases matching TRBD2. The germline V gene has CDR1 SGDLS and CDR2 YYNGEE. The V gene end was trimmed by 0 bases and the J gene end by 8 bases; junction bases not matched to a gene: 9. This CDR3 comprises 16 residues. The CDR3 region is CASSVEGREGRYEQFF. For the CDR3, the DNA is TGTGCCAGCAGCGTAGAGGGGCGGGAGGGCCGCTATGAGCAGTTCTTC.

The chain carries TRBV5-1 and TRBJ1-1; TRBD1 might be the D (6 bases). The CDR3 spans 18 residues. The V gene lost 1 base and the J gene lost 1 base, with 20 bases spanning the gap. Germline V gene sequence: CDR1 SGHRS, CDR2 YFSETQ. This chain's CDR3 is CASSLTGRGGTKNTEAFF. In DNA form, the CDR3 reads TGCGCCAGCAGCTTGACAGGGCGGGGGGGGACTAAGAACACTGAAGCTTTCTTT.

The gene calls are TRBV7-9 and TRBJ1-2, with D possibly matching TRBD1 (5 bases). This CDR3 spans 13 amino acids. Germline CDR1 reads SEHNR; CDR2 reads FQNEAQ (reference sequence). Trimming took 1 base from V and 8 from J, leaving 11 bases between them. The CDR3 coding sequence is TGTGCCAGCAGCTTAGAGGGGTATCGCGGCTACACCTTC. The encoded protein is CASSLEGYRGYTF.

This clone appeared a few times. The chain uses TRBV2 and TRBJ1-6; no clear D. This CDR3 contains 17 residues. Looked up from germline, CDR1 is SNHLY and CDR2 is FYNNEI. V was cut by 4 bases and J by 0 bases, with 13 bases left in between. CDR3 nucleotides: TGTGCCAGCAGTGTCCGACAAATTAGCTCCTATAATTCACCCCTCCACTTT. It translates to CASSVRQISSYNSPLHF.